The rows below give T cell receptor beta chains drawn from one sample of a study of cytomegalovirus exposure and HLA in healthy donors. The method was immunoSEQ multiplex PCR; TCRdb's version includes in-frame clones alone and lacks a portion of them. The sample records roughly 180,000 clones, 70% to 85% being singletons. Specimen: PBMCs. The receptors come from a man younger than 30 in good health and CMV-seronegative. Each CDR3 is given with its conserved first and last residue. Fields, in order: clone size, V gene, D gene, J gene, CDR3 protein, CDR3 DNA. The D gene is left open where the match is weak. Size is omitted from some rows. Given values are once, few, many or a class for expanded clones.

NA,TRBV19,TRBD1,TRBJ1-2,CASNLDRAGGYTF,TGTGCCAGTAACCTCGACAGGGCGGGCGGCTACACCTTC
NA,TRBV7-2,TRBD2,TRBJ2-3,CASTLQPSGRDTQYF,TGTGCCAGCACCTTACAGCCTAGCGGGAGAGATACGCAGTATTTT
NA,TRBV6-6,NA,TRBJ1-5,CASSYRGNNQPQHF,TGTGCCAGCAGTTACAGAGGTAACAATCAGCCCCAGCATTTT
once,TRBV7-9,TRBD2,TRBJ2-7,CSSSLVQGGGVEQYF,TGTTCCAGCAGCTTAGTGCAGGGCGGGGGAGTCGAGCAGTACTTC
NA,TRBV28,TRBD1,TRBJ1-5,CASSPGTGGTSNQPQHF,TGTGCCAGCAGTCCCGGGACAGGGGGCACTAGCAATCAGCCCCAGCATTTT
once,TRBV7-3,NA,TRBJ2-5,CASSLNPLQGTQYF,TGTGCCAGCAGCTTAAACCCCTTGCAGGGGACCCAGTACTTC
NA,TRBV18,TRBD1,TRBJ1-2,CASSPGQGGTYGYTF,TGTGCCAGCTCACCCGGACAGGGAGGGACCTATGGCTACACCTTC
NA,TRBV5-1,TRBD1,TRBJ1-4,CASSLGSGGNEKLFF,TGCGCCAGCAGCTTGGGATCAGGGGGTAATGAAAAACTGTTTTTT
NA,TRBV30,TRBD2,TRBJ2-3,CAWSRTSGRWEDTQYF,TGTGCCTGGAGCAGGACTAGCGGGAGATGGGAAGATACGCAGTATTTT
NA,TRBV4-3,NA,TRBJ2-7,CASSQEGADRSYEQYF,TGCGCCAGCAGCCAAGAGGGGGCAGATAGAAGTTACGAGCAGTACTTC
NA,TRBV9,TRBD1,TRBJ1-2,CASSNVGGHYGYTF,TGTGCCAGCAGCAACGTAGGGGGCCACTATGGCTACACCTTC
once,TRBV27,NA,TRBJ2-1,CASRSQVYNEQFF,TGTGCCAGCAGGTCCCAGGTCTACAATGAGCAGTTCTTC
NA,TRBV11-3,NA,TRBJ2-1,CASSFLLAKGNEQFF,TGTGCCAGCAGCTTTCTCCTAGCGAAGGGGAATGAGCAGTTCTTC
NA,TRBV15,NA,TRBJ2-6,CATSRELGGANVLTF,TGTGCCACCAGCAGAGAACTCGGTGGGGCCAACGTCCTGACTTTC
NA,TRBV9,NA,TRBJ2-7,CASSPRSGSYEQYF,TGTGCCAGCAGCCCCCGCTCCGGCTCCTACGAGCAGTACTTC
NA,TRBV5-4,TRBD1,TRBJ2-3,CASSLELFRTGVPDTQYF,TGTGCCAGCAGCTTGGAACTCTTCCGGACAGGGGTACCAGATACGCAGTATTTT
NA,TRBV30,NA,TRBJ2-1,CAWSVLTEQFF,TGTGCCTGGAGTGTACTTACCGAGCAGTTCTTC
NA,TRBV30,NA,TRBJ2-7,CAWSHGGEQYF,TGTGCCTGGAGCCACGGGGGCGAGCAGTACTTC
NA,TRBV7-2,TRBD2,TRBJ2-2,CASSLARLASTRELFF,TGTGCCAGCAGCTTAGCTCGACTAGCGAGCACTCGGGAGCTGTTTTTT
NA,TRBV7-9,TRBD1,TRBJ1-2,CSSSLVGSRTGNGYTF,TGTTCCAGCAGCTTGGTTGGAAGCCGGACAGGGAATGGCTACACCTTC
NA,TRBV7-6,NA,TRBJ2-1,CASSPQPDSTYNEQFF,TGTGCCAGCAGTCCCCAACCGGACTCGACCTACAATGAGCAGTTCTTC
NA,TRBV2,NA,TRBJ1-6,CARTGSKGDSLHF,TGTGCCAGAACGGGGTCTAAGGGCGATTCCCTCCACTTT
NA,TRBV19,TRBD1,TRBJ1-3,CASDRGSSGNTIYF,TGTGCCAGTGACAGGGGGAGCTCTGGAAACACCATATATTTT
NA,TRBV19,NA,TRBJ2-7,CASSSGVPYEQYF,TGTGCCAGTAGTTCGGGGGTTCCCTACGAGCAGTACTTC
NA,TRBV11-3,NA,TRBJ1-1,CASRFLQVGNTEAFF,TGTGCCAGCCGCTTTCTACAGGTGGGGAACACTGAAGCTTTCTTT
few,TRBV6-4,NA,TRBJ2-1,CASSEAIQDEQFF,TGTGCCAGCAGTGAGGCTATCCAGGATGAGCAGTTCTTC
NA,TRBV7-3,TRBD2,TRBJ2-7,CASSPAPTSGRSYEQYF,TGTGCCAGCAGCCCCGCCCCCACTAGCGGGAGATCCTACGAGCAGTACTTC
NA,TRBV29-1,TRBD1,TRBJ2-7,CSVRTGTSLYEQYF,TGCAGCGTTCGGACAGGCACCTCTCTCTACGAGCAGTACTTC
few,TRBV6-4,NA,TRBJ1-1,CASRQAENTEAFF,TGTGCCAGCAGACAGGCTGAGAACACTGAAGCTTTCTTT
NA,TRBV5-1,NA,TRBJ2-2,CASSLVTTNTGELFF,TGCGCCAGCAGCTTAGTGACAACTAACACCGGGGAGCTGTTTTTT
NA,TRBV7-4,NA,TRBJ2-1,CASSLALFGAGINEQFF,TGTGCCAGCAGCTTAGCTTTATTTGGGGCAGGTATCAATGAGCAGTTCTTC
once,TRBV2,TRBD2,TRBJ2-3,CASSVLLAGEKDTQYF,TGTGCCAGCAGTGTGCTCCTAGCGGGAGAGAAAGATACGCAGTATTTT
NA,TRBV5-5,TRBD1,TRBJ2-2,CASSFRGGELFF,TGTGCCAGCAGCTTCAGGGGGGGGGAGCTGTTTTTT
NA,TRBV11-2,NA,TRBJ2-5,CASSLEGEASETQYF,TGTGCCAGCAGCTTGGAGGGTGAGGCCAGCGAGACCCAGTACTTC
NA,TRBV19,NA,TRBJ1-2,CASSIPLLRDTAYGYTF,TGTGCCAGTAGTATTCCCCTCCTCCGGGACACAGCCTATGGCTACACCTTC
once,TRBV6-5,TRBD2,TRBJ2-7,CASSYQAGGSYEQYF,TGTGCCAGCAGTTACCAAGCGGGGGGCAGCTACGAGCAGTACTTC
NA,TRBV29-1,NA,TRBJ1-2,CSVDLGRVARRGYTF,TGCAGCGTTGACCTAGGGAGGGTAGCCCGTCGTGGCTACACCTTC
NA,TRBV5-1,NA,TRBJ2-2,CASSRTAQADPNTGELFF,TGCGCCAGCAGCCGCACAGCCCAAGCGGACCCGAACACCGGGGAGCTGTTTTTT
NA,TRBV4-3,TRBD2,TRBJ2-7,CASSQDGRDPPYEQYF,TGCGCCAGCAGCCAAGACGGGAGGGACCCCCCCTACGAGCAGTACTTC
NA,TRBV6-1,NA,TRBJ2-7,CASSGPTGIPPYEQYF,TGTGCCAGCAGTGGTCCAACAGGGATCCCGCCCTACGAGCAGTACTTC
NA,TRBV6-6,NA,TRBJ1-1,CASTDGGVNTEAFF,TGTGCCAGCACCGACGGTGGAGTGAACACTGAAGCTTTCTTT
few,TRBV6-6,TRBD2,TRBJ2-7,CASSPPTSGSFEQYF,TGTGCCAGCAGTCCCCCCACTAGCGGTTCTTTTGAGCAGTACTTC
NA,TRBV7-2,TRBD1,TRBJ1-2,CASSWGTGARGYTF,TGTGCCAGCAGCTGGGGGACAGGGGCGAGGGGCTACACCTTC
NA,TRBV4-1,TRBD1,TRBJ1-2,CASSQDLGTVGYGYTF,TGCGCCAGCAGCCAAGACCTAGGGACAGTCGGCTATGGCTACACCTTC
NA,TRBV29-1,NA,TRBJ2-1,CSVARDSTRSEQFF,TGCAGCGTTGCTCGTGACTCCACTCGGAGTGAGCAGTTCTTC
NA,TRBV4-3,TRBD2,TRBJ2-5,CASSQGSGGGGETQYF,TGCGCCAGCAGCCAAGGGAGCGGGGGGGGCGGTGAGACCCAGTACTTC
NA,TRBV7-2,TRBD2,TRBJ2-3,CASSLVGLGTSTDTQYF,TGTGCCAGCAGCTTAGTCGGACTAGGGACTAGCACAGATACGCAGTATTTT
once,TRBV7-2,NA,TRBJ2-7,CASSLGGGPALGQYF,TGTGCCAGCAGCTTAGGGGGGGGCCCGGCACTCGGGCAGTACTTC
once,TRBV30,NA,TRBJ2-3,CAWSVSYVVGVPDTQYF,TGTGCCTGGAGTGTATCCTATGTGGTGGGAGTACCAGATACGCAGTATTTT
NA,TRBV11-3,TRBD2,TRBJ2-1,CASSSGLAGVDEQFF,TGTGCCAGCAGCTCCGGACTAGCGGGAGTCGATGAGCAGTTCTTC
NA,TRBV7-9,NA,TRBJ1-2,CSSSPRPGAYTF,TGTTCCAGCAGCCCTCGACCGGGAGCCTACACCTTC
NA,TRBV27,TRBD2,TRBJ2-7,CASSPGTSGEPSVEQYF,TGTGCCAGCAGTCCCGGGACTAGCGGGGAGCCCAGTGTCGAGCAGTACTTC
once,TRBV27,TRBD1,TRBJ2-7,CASRPSDRVGEQYF,TGTGCCAGCCGGCCAAGCGACAGGGTTGGCGAGCAGTACTTC
NA,TRBV12-5,TRBD2,TRBJ2-3,CASGPGLAGGVDTQYF,TGTGCTAGTGGCCCGGGACTAGCGGGAGGGGTAGATACGCAGTATTTT
NA,TRBV18,TRBD2,TRBJ2-1,CASSGVASGTNEQFF,TGTGCCAGCTCAGGTGTGGCTAGCGGGACAAATGAGCAGTTCTTC
NA,TRBV6-5,NA,TRBJ1-1,CASRLQANTEAFF,TGTGCCAGCAGGCTACAGGCGAACACTGAAGCTTTCTTT
NA,TRBV7-8,TRBD2,TRBJ2-7,CASSAGLAGGDAYEQYF,TGTGCCAGCAGCGCGGGACTAGCGGGAGGGGATGCCTACGAGCAGTACTTC
NA,TRBV4-2,TRBD2,TRBJ2-1,CASSQDWTSGRNEQFF,TGTGCCAGCAGCCAAGATTGGACTAGCGGGAGGAATGAGCAGTTCTTC
once,TRBV21-1,NA,TRBJ1-1,CASSKAGRGGLEAFF,TGTGCCAGCAGCAAAGCTGGGCGGGGAGGCTTGGAAGCTTTCTTT